This T cell receptor (beta chain) was sequenced for a study of tumor and adjacent non-tumor tissue in lung cancer. Study-level background: On average, productive TCRbeta reads reached about 4.17 million per sample. Study results and limitations: Shorter survival was associated with higher TCR diversity in tumors.

Germline CDR1 reads MDHEN; CDR2 reads SYDVKM. This CDR3 spans 14 amino acids. V trimming: 3 bases; J trimming: 9 bases; junction bases outside the gene matches: 2. The template was RNA from unsorted bulk tissue. The normal lung tissue was taken more than 3 cm from the tumor edge. Donors were chemotherapy-naive, newly diagnosed lung cancer surgical patients in China, August–late 2014. TCRbeta libraries were built with three rounds of nested PCR, modified from ARM-PCR. TCRdb called the multiplex PCR reads again in MiXCR, with one record for every CDR3 protein. The table has 100,000 or so distinct CDR3 sequences, over 55% seen once. In regard to this clonotype: Its antigen remains unknown. A much larger clone differs by one base, so this may be a read error. The CDR3 ends on some other residue instead of the conserved phenylalanine or tryptophan, so this is likely a read error.

Sequencing was performed on distant non-tumor lung tissue. This receptor was taken from a man aged 30 to 45 with non-small cell lung cancer. This chain uses TRBV28 with TRBJ1-6; 10 nucleotides line up with TRBD1. CDR3 sequence: CASSFGTGASPLHV. As DNA, the CDR3 is TGTGCCAGCAGTTTTGGGACAGGGGCTTCACCCCTCCACGTT.